This T cell receptor (beta chain) was captured in a study of regulatory T cells in long-lasting Graves disease. The CDR3 length is 18 residues. V was clipped by 0 bases and J by 2 bases, with 19 bases between them. Looked up from germline, CDR1 is LGHNA and CDR2 is YNFKEQ. Arm-PCR of CDR3 regions and iRepertoire HTBI primers were used to build TCR beta libraries. In the original analysis: Segment identification across samples yielded around 60 TRBV and some 13 TRBJ segments. One entry per CDR3 protein results from TCRdb running MiXCR on the multiplex PCR reads. The V and J calls reflect TCRdb's pipeline rather than the authors' work. The sample lists 390,000 or so distinct CDR3 sequences; approximately 12% were seen once. Time point indicated: newly diagnosed GD, antithyroid drugs for less than 3 months. Extracted RNA from PBMCs served as the source of the TCR library. Separately, the same data were catalogued under a study of T cells in Graves' hyperthyroidism and ophthalmopathy. That work adds: Patients counted as stable if ophthalmopathy did not develop within 18 months. The model identified upcoming ophthalmopathy a median approximately six months ahead of onset.

Sequenced material: peripheral blood mononuclear cells (PBMCs), taken at new diagnosis, from a patient treated with antithyroid drugs. This clonotype originated in a woman younger than 30 with Graves disease. This chain connects TRBV4-2 to TRBJ1-2; unclear D gene. The CDR3 is CASSQESGIWSENYGYTF. Here the CDR3 DNA reads TGTGCCAGCAGCCAAGAGTCTGGCATTTGGTCCGAAAACTATGGCTACACCTTC.